The clone carrying this T cell receptor (beta chain) was recorded only once. This specimen belongs to a study of T cell changes during pregnancy in multiple sclerosis. From germline, CDR1 is SGHNT and CDR2 YYREEE (reference sequence). CDR3 length equals 17 residues. With 6 bases removed from V and 0 bases from J, the gap between germline ends came to 21 bases. Sequenced by immunoSEQ multiplex PCR; TCRdb stores in-frame clones only, minus some. The sample has 85,000 to 100,000 clones, 91% seen once. Sequenced material: peripheral blood, taken before pregnancy. The chain uses TRBV5-4 and TRBJ1-2; D is uncertain. This receptor was taken from a female donor with multiple sclerosis, enrolled in a pregnancy study. The CDR3 is CASTTEGQAPSNYGYTF. Written as DNA, the CDR3 is TGTGCCAGCACCACTGAGGGTCAGGCGCCCTCTAACTATGGCTACACCTTC.